What follows are 2 T cell receptor beta chains derived from one specimen sequenced in a study of identical twins. TCRdb re-derived calls from the 5' RACE reads in MiXCR, one entry per CDR3 protein. The data hold roughly 290,000 distinct CDR3 sequences, with less than 9.5% observed a single time. The data also belong to a second study, concerning yellow fever vaccine responses in identical twins.

The sequencing input was CD8+ T cells sorted from blood. The source is a woman aged 18 to 35 in good health.

The V and J genes are TRBV27 and TRBJ2-7; D is uncertain. Germline lookup yields CDR1 MNHEY and CDR2 SMNVEV (reference sequence). The CDR3 consists of 13 residues. The ends were cut back, 3 bases at V and 5 bases at J, with 11 bases in the middle. The CDR3: CASSLSLTNEQYF. The CDR3 region has the DNA TGTGCCAGCAGTTTGAGTTTGACGAACGAGCAGTACTTC.

The rearrangement uses TRBV7-9 and TRBJ2-3; 7 nucleotides agree with TRBD1. With V trimmed by 4 bases and J by 4 bases, 5 bases remained unmatched. CDR1 and CDR2 from the germline V gene are SEHNR and FQNEAQ (reference sequence). The CDR3 contains 14 residues. The DNA of the CDR3 is TGTGCCAGCAGCTCCCGGGACAGTCCAGATACGCAGTATTTT. It translates to CASSSRDSPDTQYF.